This record concerns one T cell receptor (beta chain) sequence. As yet, its antigen is unknown. Time point reported: week 23, last vaccination. The content of each vaccine dose was 300 ug of mutant IDH1 20-mer peptide, and topical imiquimod accompanied it. These data are taken from a study of a mutant IDH1 vaccine in newly diagnosed glioma. Sequenced by immunoSEQ multiplex PCR; TCRdb stores in-frame clones only, minus some. The data show some 29,000 clones, roughly 80% seen once. CDR1 and CDR2 (germline): MRHNA, SNTAGT. This CDR3 spans 12 amino acids. V lost 2 bases to trimming and J lost 4 bases, with 5 bases between them.

This sequence joins TRBV6-4 and TRBJ1-2; D might be TRBD1 (5 bases). Sequenced material: PBMCs, taken from a glioma patient whose treatment included an IDH1 peptide vaccine. The TCR comes from a young woman with glioma. CDR3 DNA sequence: TGTGCCAGCAGTGACAGGGGCTATGGCTACACCTTC. It is translated as CASSDRGYGYTF.